Listed here are 19 T cell receptor beta chains from one sample, sequenced in a study of CD8+CD57+ T cells in acquired aplastic anemia. Researchers used genomic DNA as the template to profile TCR beta VDJ and CDR3. TCRdb redid the calling of the reads with MiXCR, one entry per CDR3 protein. The sample includes over 200,000 distinct CDR3 sequences, around 60% of them seen just once. Sequencing was carried out using sorted CD4+, CD8+, or CD8+CD57+ T cells (not recorded which) from PBMCs. These receptors all stem from a human donor in good health.

This chain connects TRBV5-1 to TRBJ2-5, with 11 positions matching TRBD1. The germline V gene encodes CDR1 SGHRS and CDR2 YFSETQ. The trim removed 2 bases at V and 5 bases at J, leaving 5 bases unmatched. The CDR3 has 15 amino acids. Written as DNA, the CDR3 is TGCGCCAGCAGCTTCGGACAGGGGGCGGGGGAGACCCAGTACTTC. Translating gives CASSFGQGAGETQYF.

The table lists this clonotype with many counts. V is TRBV19 and J is TRBJ1-1, with D maybe TRBD1 (5 bases). The CDR3 covers 13 residues. Germline-derived CDR1 and CDR2 are LNHDA and SQIVND (reference sequence). V shed 5 bases and J shed 8 bases, with 15 bases lying between them. This CDR3 is CASSPAGGVEAFF. CDR3 in DNA: TGTGCCAGTAGTCCGGCCGGGGGGGTCGAAGCTTTCTTT.

The gene calls are TRBV10-3 and TRBJ1-1, with D perhaps matching TRBD1 (5 bases). The CDR3 loop spans 15 amino acids. Germline loops: CDR1 ENHRY, CDR2 SYGVKD. Trimming shortened V by 1 base and J by 3 bases, and 12 bases separated the two germline ends. CDR3 amino acids: CAISELAGVDTEAFF. The CDR3 DNA reads TGTGCCATCAGTGAGTTGGCGGGGGTCGACACTGAAGCTTTCTTT.

On this clonotype: An end of the junction differs from the germline gene, which may be a read error. V usage is TRBV5-5 and J usage is TRBJ2-7; D might be TRBD2 (6 bases). This CDR3 spans 14 amino acids. CDR1 is SGHKS, CDR2 YYEKEE, per germline (reference sequence). This CDR3 is CASSSGSRAYEQYF. Here the CDR3 DNA reads TGCGCCAGCAGCTCCGGGAGCAGGGCCTACGAGCAGTACTTC.

This chain joins TRBV5-1 and TRBJ2-1, with 8 positions matching TRBD2. The V and J ends lost 0 bases and 10 bases, in that order; junction bases with no gene match: 15. The length of the CDR3 is 17 residues. Per the germline V gene, CDR1 is SGHRS and CDR2 is YFSETQ. CDR3 in DNA: TGCGCCAGCAGCTTGGCCTGGCGGGGGGTAAGCAAGGGGGAGCAGTTCTTC. Translating gives CASSLAWRGVSKGEQFF.

DNA for the CDR3: TGTGCCAGCAGCTTTTCAGCGGGGGGTAGTGAGACCCAGTACTTC. Its protein is CASSFSAGGSETQYF. The chain employs TRBV7-9 and TRBJ2-5, with 9 bases aligning to TRBD2. The V gene end was trimmed by 3 bases and the J gene end by 5 bases; junction bases not matched to a gene: 7. This CDR3 contains 15 residues. Per the germline V gene, CDR1 is SEHNR and CDR2 is FQNEAQ (reference sequence).

This clonotype was seen ten or more times. The chain combines TRBV19 with TRBJ1-2, with TRBD1 identical over 9 bases. V was pared by 3 bases and J by 0 bases, with 2 bases of the junction left unmatched. This CDR3 has 15 residues. In germline, CDR1 is LNHDA, CDR2 SQIVND (reference sequence). In nucleotides, the CDR3 is TGTGCCAGTAGTATGTGGACAGGGGCTAACTATGGCTACACCTTC. Its protein product is CASSMWTGANYGYTF.

This clonotype is a singleton in its sample. This chain links TRBV27 with TRBJ2-1; TRBD2 matches at 8 bases. V lost 6 bases and J lost 16; bases outside the gene matches: 23. This CDR3 is 16 amino acids long. Germline V gene data show CDR1 as MNHEY and CDR2 as SMNVEV (reference sequence). CDR3 DNA sequence: TGTGCCAGCAGGAACCTAGGAAACGGGGGGGCCTCTCTCTTATTCTTC. Residues: CASRNLGNGGASLLFF.

Only one count was recorded for this clonotype. CDR3 DNA: TGCGCCAGCAGCCCAACAGGGGAACGGAACACTGAAGCTTTCTTT. It is translated as CASSPTGERNTEAFF. This chain joins TRBV5-1 and TRBJ1-1; 7 nucleotides line up with TRBD1. Losses at the gene ends were 4 bases for V and 1 base for J; bases not matched to a gene: 7. The CDR3 covers 15 residues. The germline CDR1 and CDR2 sequences are SGHRS and YFSETQ. Full variable domain (rest looked up from reference TRBV5-1 and TRBJ1-1): KAGVTQTPRYLIKTRGQQVTLSCSPISGHRSVSWYQQTPGQGLQFLFEYFSETQRNKGNFPGRFSGRQFSNSRSEMNVSTLELGDSALYLCASSPTGERNTEAFFGQGTRLTVV.

This clonotype occurred many times. The chain joins TRBV5-8 to TRBJ2-7; D uncertain. The CDR3 contains 13 residues. Germline V lookup: CDR1 SGHTS, CDR2 YDEGEE. Trimming took off 2 bases at V and 5 bases at J, with 11 bases between the two ends. CDR3 region: CASSFTGLNEQYF. The CDR3 DNA reads as TGTGCCAGCAGCTTCACGGGCCTCAACGAGCAGTACTTC.

The chain uses TRBV7-8 and TRBJ1-1; TRBD1 might be the D (5 bases). CDR3 size: 14 residues. V lost 0 bases to trimming and J lost 6 bases, with 11 bases between them. CDR1 is SGHVS, CDR2 FQNEAQ, per germline. CDR3 coding DNA: TGTGCCAGCAGCTTAGCGTTGGTCAGGGCTGAAGCTTTCTTT. Its translation: CASSLALVRAEAFF.

This chain joins TRBV29-1 and TRBJ2-5; TRBD1 matches 10 bases. The CDR3 length is 14 residues. Trimming at V came to 6 bases and at J to 5 bases, leaving 9 bases not matched to a gene. Germline CDR1 SQVTM, CDR2 ANQGSEA. The CDR3 nucleotides read TGCAGCGTAAGACAGGGGGCTGGAGCGGAGACCCAGTACTTC. Translating it yields CSVRQGAGAETQYF.

V usage is TRBV15 and J usage is TRBJ2-3, with 10 bases aligning to TRBD1. Germline lookup yields CDR1 LNHNV and CDR2 YYDKDF (reference sequence). This CDR3 has 15 amino acids. The ends lost 0 bases at V and 5 bases at J; junction bases unmatched: 2. The CDR3 nucleotides are TGTGCCACCAGCAGAGACGACAGGGGGCTAGATACGCAGTATTTT. Amino acids: CATSRDDRGLDTQYF.

The V call is TRBV7-9, the J call TRBJ2-7; D call uncertain. V was cut by 2 bases and J by 7 bases, with 9 bases left in between. The CDR3 covers 12 residues. Germline CDR1 is SEHNR and CDR2 is FQNEAQ (reference sequence). The CDR3 loop is CASSLIDGEQYF. CDR3 nucleotides: TGTGCCAGCAGCTTAATCGATGGAGAGCAGTACTTC.

This clonotype was recorded at least ten times. The rearrangement links TRBV2 to TRBJ1-2; D is perhaps TRBD1 (6 bases). The CDR3 length is 18 residues. The ends were cut back, 2 bases at V and 0 bases at J, with 19 bases in the middle. CDR1 is SNHLY, CDR2 FYNNEI, per germline. The CDR3 DNA reads TGTGCCAGCAGTGAAACGGGCAGGGGAGAGGGAGCTAACTATGGCTACACCTTC. It yields the protein CASSETGRGEGANYGYTF.

The CDR3, as DNA: TGTGCCAGCAGCTCCCCGAGACTAGCGGTACTCAGTGAGCAGTTCTTC. Its protein is CASSSPRLAVLSEQFF. The chain combines TRBV7-8 with TRBJ2-1; 9 nucleotides align to TRBD2. The CDR3 runs 16 residues. V lost 4 bases to trimming and J lost 9 bases; unmatched junction nucleotides: 13. The germline V gene has CDR1 SGHVS and CDR2 FQNEAQ.

This chain uses TRBV5-5 with TRBJ2-3; 11 bases line up with TRBD2. Trimming at V came to 6 bases and at J to 4 bases, leaving 7 bases not matched to a gene. CDR1 SGHKS and CDR2 YYEKEE come from the germline V gene (reference sequence). This CDR3 is 15 amino acids long. The CDR3 region is CASNRQLAGADTQYF. DNA for the CDR3: TGTGCCAGCAACCGGCAACTAGCGGGAGCAGATACGCAGTATTTT.

V is TRBV15 and J is TRBJ2-7, with D uncertain. The germline gives CDR1 LNHNV, CDR2 YYDKDF (reference sequence). The CDR3 length is 14 residues. Deletions cut 0 bases from V and 3 bases from J, with 9 bases between. CDR3 loop: CATSRDRVLYEQYF. The DNA of the CDR3 is TGTGCCACCAGCAGAGATCGGGTGCTCTACGAGCAGTACTTC.

Worth noting for this clonotype: At one end, the junction sequence differs from germline, possibly due to a read error. The chain recombines TRBV5-1 with TRBJ2-5, with D possibly TRBD2 on 6 matching bases. The better agreement between TRBJ2-7 and the DNA end casts doubt on the J call. This CDR3 contains 16 residues. Per the germline V gene, CDR1 is SGHRS and CDR2 is YFSETQ. CDR3 protein: CASSLGWEASSYEQYF. The CDR3 DNA is TGTGCCAGCAGCTTAGGGTGGGAGGCGAGCTCCTACGAGCAGTACTTC.